Here is one T cell receptor (beta chain) with its context. Its antigen is not known. This sample was taken from a study of regulatory T cells. Primers: 52 TRBV forward and 13 TRBJ reverse. Profiled with immunoSEQ multiplex PCR; TCRdb holds only in-frame clones, not every one. The sample lists 30,000 to 40,000 clones; 93% were seen once. Germline V CDR1 and CDR2: MDHEN, SYDVKM. V lost 6 bases, J lost 0 bases, and 15 bases lay in between. The CDR3 has 15 amino acids. Study-wide results and caveats: In CD3G-deficient patients, conventional CD4+ T cells were enriched for hydrophobic CDR3 residues at positions 6 and 7.

The receptor was derived from a child aged 2 to 10 with CD3G deficiency. Sequenced sample: conventional CD4+ T cells sorted from blood. The chain recombines TRBV28 with TRBJ2-7; D may correspond to TRBD1 or TRBD2 (6 bases each). The CDR3 is CASSRQEGLSYEQYF. CDR3 bases: TGTGCCAGCAGCCGACAGGAGGGGCTCTCCTACGAGCAGTACTTC.